Listed below are T cell receptor beta chains from one sample, sequenced in a study of T cell changes during pregnancy in multiple sclerosis. The protocol was immunoSEQ multiplex PCR, while the TCRdb copy is restricted to in-frame clones and leaves out a portion. There are approximately 89,000 clones in the sample; approximately 93% occur only once, and approximately 1.7% lies in the top ten. The sample in question was peripheral blood, obtained after pregnancy. These receptors were taken from a female donor in good health, enrolled as a control in a pregnancy study. Each CDR3 is given with its conserved first and last residue. The order of the fields is clone size, V gene, J gene, D gene, CDR3 DNA, CDR3 protein. The D gene is left open where the match is weak. Only some rows state a clone size, as once, few, many or a class for expanded clones.

clone_size: .
v_call: TRBV5-1
j_call: TRBJ2-2
d_call: .
cdr3_nt: TGCGCCAGCAGCACCGGACAGAACACCGGGGAGCTGTTTTTT
cdr3_aa: CASSTGQNTGELFF

clone_size: .
v_call: TRBV4-1
j_call: TRBJ2-7
d_call: .
cdr3_nt: TGCGCCAGCAGCCCCGACAGTTCCTACGAGCAGTACTTC
cdr3_aa: CASSPDSSYEQYF

clone_size: .
v_call: TRBV7-2
j_call: TRBJ2-5
d_call: .
cdr3_nt: TGTGCCAGCAGCTTAGGTTTCCGGGGCCAAGAGACCCAGTACTTC
cdr3_aa: CASSLGFRGQETQYF

clone_size: .
v_call: TRBV2
j_call: TRBJ2-1
d_call: TRBD2
cdr3_nt: TGTGCCAGTCGACTAGCGGGAGACCACAATGAGCAGTTCTTC
cdr3_aa: CASRLAGDHNEQFF

clone_size: .
v_call: TRBV6-1
j_call: TRBJ2-7
d_call: .
cdr3_nt: TGTGCCAGCAGTGACGGGGATTTCTACGAGCAGTACTTC
cdr3_aa: CASSDGDFYEQYF

clone_size: .
v_call: TRBV6-5
j_call: TRBJ2-7
d_call: TRBD1
cdr3_nt: TGTGCCAGCAGTTACTCTTGGGACAGCTCCTACGAGCAGTACTTC
cdr3_aa: CASSYSWDSSYEQYF

clone_size: .
v_call: TRBV7-9
j_call: TRBJ2-7
d_call: .
cdr3_nt: TGTGCCAGCAGCTTATCTCACCCCGCGCCGCAGTACTTC
cdr3_aa: CASSLSHPAPQYF

clone_size: .
v_call: TRBV28
j_call: TRBJ2-7
d_call: .
cdr3_nt: TGTGCCAGCATCGCGACAGGAGAGTACTACGAGCAGTACTTC
cdr3_aa: CASIATGEYYEQYF

clone_size: .
v_call: TRBV7-9
j_call: TRBJ2-2
d_call: .
cdr3_nt: TGTGCCAGCAGCTTAGCTGTTGGGGGCCCGAACACCGGGGAGCTGTTTTTT
cdr3_aa: CASSLAVGGPNTGELFF

clone_size: .
v_call: TRBV19
j_call: TRBJ2-2
d_call: .
cdr3_nt: TGTGCCAGTACGGATAGGAGGACCACGAACACCGGGGAGCTGTTTTTT
cdr3_aa: CASTDRRTTNTGELFF

clone_size: .
v_call: TRBV6-5
j_call: TRBJ1-1
d_call: .
cdr3_nt: TGTGCCAGCAGTTACGAACAGGGTGTTGGTGAAGCTTTCTTT
cdr3_aa: CASSYEQGVGEAFF

clone_size: .
v_call: TRBV2
j_call: TRBJ2-1
d_call: TRBD2
cdr3_nt: TGTGCCAGCAATCGGGCTAGCGGGAGTAATGAGCAGTTCTTC
cdr3_aa: CASNRASGSNEQFF

clone_size: .
v_call: TRBV7-9
j_call: TRBJ2-1
d_call: TRBD2
cdr3_nt: TGTGCCAGCAGCTTAGACCGGGAGGTCCCCTACAATGAGCAGTTCTTC
cdr3_aa: CASSLDREVPYNEQFF

clone_size: .
v_call: TRBV2
j_call: TRBJ1-4
d_call: .
cdr3_nt: TGTGCCAGCAGGGAAACAGGGAATGAAAAACTGTTTTTT
cdr3_aa: CASRETGNEKLFF

clone_size: .
v_call: TRBV6-6
j_call: TRBJ1-1
d_call: .
cdr3_nt: TGTGCCAGCAGTTACTCGGGGCAGTCGAACACTGAAGCTTTCTTT
cdr3_aa: CASSYSGQSNTEAFF

clone_size: once
v_call: TRBV15
j_call: TRBJ1-1
d_call: TRBD1
cdr3_nt: TGTGCCACCAGCATACCGGACAGGGCGAAAGCTTTCTTT
cdr3_aa: CATSIPDRAKAFF

clone_size: .
v_call: TRBV27
j_call: TRBJ2-7
d_call: TRBD1
cdr3_nt: TGTGCCAGCAGTTTATCGTTTGGTACAGGGGCCTACGAGCAGTACTTC
cdr3_aa: CASSLSFGTGAYEQYF

clone_size: .
v_call: TRBV5-6
j_call: TRBJ2-1
d_call: TRBD1
cdr3_nt: TGTGCCAGCAGCTTCCTAGGACAGGAGTCCTACAATGAGCAGTTCTTC
cdr3_aa: CASSFLGQESYNEQFF

clone_size: once
v_call: TRBV5-4
j_call: TRBJ2-7
d_call: TRBD1
cdr3_nt: TGTGCCAGCAGACCGGGACAGGGGGTGACCGCAGCCTACGAGCAGTACTTC
cdr3_aa: CASRPGQGVTAAYEQYF

clone_size: .
v_call: TRBV2
j_call: TRBJ1-1
d_call: TRBD1
cdr3_nt: TGTGCCAGCAGGGACAGGGGAAGATGGACTGAAGCTTTCTTT
cdr3_aa: CASRDRGRWTEAFF

clone_size: .
v_call: TRBV28
j_call: TRBJ2-1
d_call: TRBD2
cdr3_nt: TGTGCCAGCAGTTTCTGGCGGGAGGTTAATGAGCAGTTCTTC
cdr3_aa: CASSFWREVNEQFF

clone_size: .
v_call: TRBV7-6
j_call: TRBJ1-1
d_call: .
cdr3_nt: TGTGCCAGCAGCTTAATTTCAGACACTGAAGCTTTCTTT
cdr3_aa: CASSLISDTEAFF

clone_size: once
v_call: TRBV28
j_call: TRBJ2-5
d_call: .
cdr3_nt: TGTGCCAGCGCCCTCAGACTGATACAAGAGACCCAGTACTTC
cdr3_aa: CASALRLIQETQYF

clone_size: .
v_call: TRBV28
j_call: TRBJ2-5
d_call: TRBD1
cdr3_nt: TGTGCCAGCAGTGCGACAGGGGTGGAGACCCAGTACTTC
cdr3_aa: CASSATGVETQYF

clone_size: .
v_call: TRBV6-5
j_call: TRBJ1-6
d_call: TRBD1
cdr3_nt: TGTGCCAGCAGTTACGACAGGGTGGGAAATTCACCCCTCCACTTT
cdr3_aa: CASSYDRVGNSPLHF

clone_size: .
v_call: TRBV29-1
j_call: TRBJ2-4
d_call: TRBD2
cdr3_nt: TGCAGCGTTGTCATTTCTAGCGGTGGGCTCAAAAACATTCAGTACTTC
cdr3_aa: CSVVISSGGLKNIQYF

clone_size: .
v_call: TRBV11-2
j_call: TRBJ2-5
d_call: TRBD2
cdr3_nt: TGTGCCAGCAGCTCGGGGACTAGCGGGAGAGAGACCCAGTACTTC
cdr3_aa: CASSSGTSGRETQYF

clone_size: .
v_call: TRBV11-3
j_call: TRBJ1-4
d_call: .
cdr3_nt: TGTGCCAGCAGCCGGACAGACTGTAATGAAAAACTGTTTTTT
cdr3_aa: CASSRTDCNEKLFF

clone_size: .
v_call: TRBV29-1
j_call: TRBJ2-5
d_call: .
cdr3_nt: TGCAGCGTTTACAGGGATCAAGAGACCCAGTACTTC
cdr3_aa: CSVYRDQETQYF

clone_size: once
v_call: TRBV2
j_call: TRBJ2-1
d_call: .
cdr3_nt: TGTGCCAGCAGTGAATTTGGCGGATCCTACAATGAGCAGTTCTTC
cdr3_aa: CASSEFGGSYNEQFF

clone_size: .
v_call: TRBV5-1
j_call: TRBJ1-1
d_call: TRBD1
cdr3_nt: TGCGCCAGCAGCTCTTACAGGGGGGACACTGAAGCTTTCTTT
cdr3_aa: CASSSYRGDTEAFF

clone_size: .
v_call: TRBV30
j_call: TRBJ2-5
d_call: TRBD2
cdr3_nt: TGTGCCTGGAGCCAGGAAGAACTAAAAGCGGGAGGGGAGACCCAGTACTTC
cdr3_aa: CAWSQEELKAGGETQYF

clone_size: .
v_call: TRBV18
j_call: TRBJ1-1
d_call: .
cdr3_nt: TGTGCCAGCTCACCAAGGCAGGCCACTGAAGCTTTCTTT
cdr3_aa: CASSPRQATEAFF

clone_size: once
v_call: TRBV30
j_call: TRBJ2-3
d_call: TRBD2
cdr3_nt: TGTGCCTGGAGGGCGGGGGGTAAGGGAGATACGCAGTATTTT
cdr3_aa: CAWRAGGKGDTQYF

clone_size: .
v_call: TRBV2
j_call: TRBJ1-5
d_call: .
cdr3_nt: TGTGCCAGCAGTTCCCGTAGTCTCCGTTCGAATCAGCCCCAGCATTTT
cdr3_aa: CASSSRSLRSNQPQHF

clone_size: .
v_call: TRBV2
j_call: TRBJ2-5
d_call: TRBD2
cdr3_nt: TGTGCCAGCTCCAACCTGGGCGGGAGTGATCAAGAGACCCAGTACTTC
cdr3_aa: CASSNLGGSDQETQYF

clone_size: .
v_call: TRBV7-2
j_call: TRBJ2-7
d_call: TRBD2
cdr3_nt: TGTGCCAGCAGCTTATCGACTAGCGGGAGATTTGGTGAGCAGTACTTC
cdr3_aa: CASSLSTSGRFGEQYF

clone_size: .
v_call: TRBV6-6
j_call: TRBJ2-3
d_call: TRBD2
cdr3_nt: TGTGCCAGCAGGTTGACTAGCGTTAGAACAGATACGCAGTATTTT
cdr3_aa: CASRLTSVRTDTQYF

clone_size: .
v_call: TRBV5-1
j_call: TRBJ1-1
d_call: .
cdr3_nt: TGCGCCAGCAGCTTGGTTCCGGGGAACACTGAAGCTTTCTTT
cdr3_aa: CASSLVPGNTEAFF

clone_size: .
v_call: TRBV5-4
j_call: TRBJ2-3
d_call: TRBD2
cdr3_nt: TGTGCCAGCAGTCCGGGACTAGCGTCAGATACGCAGTATTTT
cdr3_aa: CASSPGLASDTQYF

clone_size: .
v_call: TRBV10-3
j_call: TRBJ2-6
d_call: .
cdr3_nt: TGTGCCATCAGCGGACGGACAGCTATGGCTGGGGCCAACGTCCTGACTTTC
cdr3_aa: CAISGRTAMAGANVLTF

clone_size: .
v_call: TRBV5-6
j_call: TRBJ1-1
d_call: TRBD1
cdr3_nt: TGTGCCAGCAGCCGAGAAACAGGGGCTGCTGAAGCTTTCTTT
cdr3_aa: CASSRETGAAEAFF

clone_size: .
v_call: TRBV5-1
j_call: TRBJ2-5
d_call: .
cdr3_nt: TGCGCCAGCAGCTTGAAGACATTTGAGACCCAGTACTTC
cdr3_aa: CASSLKTFETQYF

clone_size: .
v_call: TRBV2
j_call: TRBJ1-3
d_call: .
cdr3_nt: TGTGCCAGCAGCGCGAAGACGCGACAGGCCCCGAGCTCTGGAAACACCATATATTTT
cdr3_aa: CASSAKTRQAPSSGNTIYF

clone_size: .
v_call: TRBV10-3
j_call: TRBJ1-2
d_call: .
cdr3_nt: TGTGCCATCAGTGCCTCGTCTGGCTACACCTTC
cdr3_aa: CAISASSGYTF

clone_size: few
v_call: TRBV2
j_call: TRBJ2-7
d_call: .
cdr3_nt: TGTGCCAGCTCCAGGGTTGTAGGAGAGCAGTACTTC
cdr3_aa: CASSRVVGEQYF

clone_size: .
v_call: TRBV28
j_call: TRBJ2-7
d_call: TRBD2
cdr3_nt: TGTGCCGGGGGCGATATAGCGGGAATGCAGCAGTACTTC
cdr3_aa: CAGGDIAGMQQYF

clone_size: .
v_call: TRBV28
j_call: TRBJ2-7
d_call: TRBD1
cdr3_nt: TGTGCCAGCAGTGCAACAGGGGTGCCCTCCTACGAGCAGTACTTC
cdr3_aa: CASSATGVPSYEQYF

clone_size: .
v_call: TRBV9
j_call: TRBJ2-5
d_call: .
cdr3_nt: TGTGCCAGCAGCGCCGGGTACGTGGGAGAGACCCAGTACTTC
cdr3_aa: CASSAGYVGETQYF

clone_size: once
v_call: TRBV4-1
j_call: TRBJ1-4
d_call: TRBD1
cdr3_nt: TGCGCCAGCAGGCGGACAGGGTATGAAAAACTGTTTTTT
cdr3_aa: CASRRTGYEKLFF